The 22 T cell receptor beta chains below all came from one sample that was sequenced in a study of blood T cell repertoires in COVID-19. Only in-frame clones appear in the TCRdb table, and some are missing; sequencing was by immunoSEQ multiplex PCR. Here the sample spans tens of thousands of clones, less than 90% being singletons. The sample consisted of peripheral blood. Source of these receptors: a man aged 60-69 years with COVID-19, enrolled during active disease.

V gene TRBV18 combines with J gene TRBJ1-4; no clear D. The CDR3 extends over 14 amino acids. V lost 3 bases and J lost 4, with 9 bases in between. Germline V lookup: CDR1 KGHSH, CDR2 LQKENI. CDR3 coding DNA: TGTGCCAGCTCACCGACGACTCGTAATGAAAAACTGTTTTTT. It translates to CASSPTTRNEKLFF. The full variable domain, in which reference TRBV18 and TRBJ1-4 provide the parts outside the CDR3, is NAGVMQNPRHLVRRRGQEARLRCSPMKGHSHVYWYRQLPEEGLKFMVYLQKENIIDESGMPKERFSAEFPKEGPSILRIQQVVRGDSAAYFCASSPTTRNEKLFFGSGTQLSVL.

The chain employs TRBV7-9 and TRBJ2-7; 14 nucleotides agree with TRBD2. The V gene end was trimmed by 4 bases and the J gene end by 0 bases; junction bases not matched to a gene: 8. The CDR3 runs 18 residues. CDR1 is SEHNR and CDR2 is FQNEAQ in the germline V gene (reference sequence). CDR3 residues: CASSSTSGRAVGSYEQYF. The CDR3 bases are TGTGCCAGCAGCTCGACTAGCGGGAGGGCCGTAGGCTCCTACGAGCAGTACTTC.

This chain uses TRBV7-9 with TRBJ1-1; D not certain. The CDR3 runs to 14 residues. V lost 3 bases and J 0 bases, leaving 8 bases between the germline ends. Germline V gene lookup returns CDR1 SEHNR and CDR2 FQNEAQ (reference sequence). Written as DNA, the CDR3 is TGTGCCAGCAGCTTTTCCCAGTTGAACACTGAAGCTTTCTTT. Its protein is CASSFSQLNTEAFF.

The chain combines TRBV7-9 with TRBJ1-2; D may be TRBD1 (6 bases). This CDR3 spans 14 amino acids. Germline V gives CDR1 SEHNR, CDR2 FQNEAQ (reference sequence). Trimming left V 1 base short and J 6 bases short, with 12 bases between. For the CDR3, the DNA is TGTGCCAGCAGCTTAGTGGGACAACGTAATGGCTACACCTTC. Translated, it gives CASSLVGQRNGYTF.

This clone was observed a single time. V gene TRBV5-1 combines with J gene TRBJ1-4; D may be TRBD1 (6 bases). V was clipped by 5 bases and J by 6 bases, with 14 bases between them. CDR3 size: 14 residues. Germline V gene sequence: CDR1 SGHRS, CDR2 YFSETQ. As DNA, the CDR3 is TGCGCCAGCAGTCAGAAGGGACAAGATGAAAAACTGTTTTTT. This gives the protein CASSQKGQDEKLFF.

Only one count was recorded for this clone. This sequence joins TRBV5-1 and TRBJ1-4, with D tentatively TRBD1 (5 bases). This CDR3 comprises 15 residues. CDR1 SGHRS and CDR2 YFSETQ come from the germline V gene. V lost 1 base, J lost 8 bases, and 15 bases lay in between. The CDR3 sequence: CASSLKRQGLEKLFF. The DNA of the CDR3 is TGCGCCAGCAGCTTGAAACGTCAGGGACTCGAAAAACTGTTTTTT.

The rearrangement uses TRBV15 and TRBJ2-2, with 8 bases lining up with TRBD2. The V gene's germline CDR1 is LNHNV and CDR2 YYDKDF (reference sequence). The CDR3 is 17 amino acids. V shed 5 bases, J shed 4 bases, and the junction held 12 bases outside the gene matches. The CDR3: CATSGQISGMGTGELFF. CDR3 sequence (DNA): TGTGCCACCAGCGGACAGATTAGCGGGATGGGCACCGGGGAGCTGTTTTTT.

CDR3 amino acids: CASSEVGVGYGYTF. The CDR3 DNA sequence: TGCGCCAGCAGTGAGGTCGGAGTAGGTTATGGCTACACCTTC. The J gene is TRBJ1-2, the V gene TRBV10-2; D remains ambiguous. CDR1 is WSHSY and CDR2 is SAAADI in the germline V gene. V shed 2 bases and J shed 5 bases, with 12 bases lying between them. The CDR3 runs to 14 residues.

This chain links TRBV6-5 with TRBJ1-1, with a weak D call TRBD1 (6 bases). Germline V lookup: CDR1 MNHEY, CDR2 SVGAGI. This CDR3 is built from 14 residues. The V and J ends lost 2 bases and 1 base respectively, with 8 bases between them. CDR3 residues: CASSYQQGNTEAFF. As DNA, the CDR3 is TGTGCCAGCAGTTACCAACAGGGGAACACTGAAGCTTTCTTT.

The gene calls are TRBV19 and TRBJ1-3; tentatively, D is TRBD1 (6 bases). V was shortened by 10 bases and J by 2 bases, with 15 bases between the two germline ends. The CDR3 has 14 amino acids. The V gene's germline CDR1 is LNHDA and CDR2 SQIVND (reference sequence). The CDR3 loop reads CATYSGEPGNTIYF. CDR3 coding DNA: TGTGCCACATACTCAGGGGAACCTGGAAACACCATATATTTT.

There are a few counts of this clone. The rearrangement links TRBV29-1 to TRBJ1-6; 9 bases are shared with TRBD1. Germline CDR1 is SQVTM and CDR2 is ANQGSEA. V shed 7 bases and J 7 bases; nucleotides not matched to a gene: 2. The CDR3 contains 12 residues. The CDR3 nucleotides read TGCAGCGCAGGACAGGGGAATTCACCCCTCCACTTT. Translated: CSAGQGNSPLHF.

This chain joins TRBV5-1 and TRBJ2-7, with 14 bases lining up with TRBD2. The germline CDR1 and CDR2 sequences are SGHRS and YFSETQ. V dropped 6 bases and J dropped 7; count of bases not matched to a gene: 6. CDR3 length equals 14 residues. In nucleotides, the CDR3 is TGCGCCAGCAACCCGGGACTAGCGGGAGAGGAGCAGTACTTC. Amino acids: CASNPGLAGEEQYF.

The chain links TRBV2 to TRBJ2-5; 7 bases match TRBD1. The CDR3 runs to 13 residues. Trimming took 6 bases from V and 0 from J; bases not matched to a gene: 1. Germline CDR1 SNHLY, CDR2 FYNNEI. The CDR3 nucleotides read TGTGCCAGCAGGACAGGGTACCAAGAGACCCAGTACTTC. Encoded protein: CASRTGYQETQYF.

The V call is TRBV7-9, the J call TRBJ1-4, with 10 bases aligning to TRBD1. This CDR3 comprises 14 residues. CDR1 and CDR2 (germline): SEHNR, FQNEAQ (reference sequence). Trimming cost V 5 bases and J 7 bases; bases outside gene matches: 4. Written as DNA, the CDR3 is TGTGCCAGCAGCCGACAGGGGGCGAGTGAAAAACTGTTTTTT. Its protein is CASSRQGASEKLFF.

The V call is TRBV21-1, the J call TRBJ1-3. TRBV21-1 is classified as a pseudogene. The CDR3 spans 13 residues. The CDR3 DNA reads TGTGCCAGCTTCCCCCTATCTGGAAACACCATATATTTT. This codes for CASFPLSGNTIYF.

Only a few counts were recorded for this clone. The J gene is TRBJ1-1, the V gene TRBV6-5; possibly TRBD1 for D (6 bases). This CDR3 contains 15 residues. Trimming shortened V by 7 bases and J by 3 bases, and 18 bases separated the two germline ends. The germline V gene encodes CDR1 MNHEY and CDR2 SVGAGI. CDR3 in amino acids: CASTITWEGDTEAFF. CDR3 bases: TGTGCCAGCACCATTACATGGGAGGGGGACACTGAAGCTTTCTTT.

This sequence joins TRBV6-5 and TRBJ1-2, with 9 bases matching TRBD1. The CDR3 length is 14 residues. In germline, CDR1 is MNHEY, CDR2 SVGAGI. With V trimmed by 4 bases and J by 0 bases, 0 bases remained unmatched. CDR3 sequence: CASSWTGANYGYTF. CDR3 in DNA: TGTGCCAGCAGTTGGACAGGGGCTAACTATGGCTACACCTTC.

The chain recombines TRBV6-5 with TRBJ1-5; weak D call: TRBD1 (6 bases). Trimming stripped 2 bases from V and 9 bases from J, with 17 bases between. This CDR3 has 15 residues. Germline V gene data show CDR1 as MNHEY and CDR2 as SVGAGI. CDR3 in DNA: TGTGCCAGCAGTTACGAGGGCAGGGGATTAGGGCCCCAGCATTTT. Translated: CASSYEGRGLGPQHF.

This chain connects TRBV18 to TRBJ1-1, with D hard to call. The germline V gene has CDR1 KGHSH and CDR2 LQKENI. The V and J ends lost 4 bases and 6 bases respectively, with 9 bases between them. This CDR3 is 12 amino acids long. The CDR3 protein is CASSLSGAEAFF. CDR3 coding DNA: TGTGCCAGCTCACTTAGCGGGGCTGAAGCTTTCTTT.

The V and J genes are TRBV30 and TRBJ1-4, with 7 bases lining up with TRBD1. The CDR3 sequence is 14 residues long. The ends lost 2 bases at V and 7 bases at J; junction bases unmatched: 7. Germline assignment: CDR1 GTSNPN and CDR2 SVGIG (reference sequence). This CDR3 is CAWSIGGGREKLFF. The DNA for the CDR3 is TGTGCCTGGAGTATAGGGGGCGGTCGTGAAAAACTGTTTTTT. Filled out from reference TRBV30 and TRBJ1-4, the complete variable domain reads SQTIHQWPATLVQPVGSPLSLECTVEGTSNPNLYWYRQAAGRGLQLLFYSVGIGQISSEVPQNLSASRPQDRQFILSSKKLLLSDSGFYLCAWSIGGGREKLFFGSGTQLSVL.

The rearrangement links TRBV25-1 to TRBJ2-3; 8 nucleotides align to TRBD1. The J segment lost 1 base and the V segment lost 9 bases, leaving 6 bases of the junction unmatched. Germline V CDR1 and CDR2: MGHDK, SYGVNS. The CDR3 spans 14 residues. In nucleotides, the CDR3 is TGTGCCAGTCTTCGGGACAGGCGCACAGATACGCAGTATTTT. Residues: CASLRDRRTDTQYF.

This clone was recorded a few times. V gene TRBV5-4 combines with J gene TRBJ2-7, with 9 bases fitting TRBD1. Trimming took 5 bases from V and 2 from J; bases not matched to a gene: 14. Germline values: CDR1 SGHNT, CDR2 YYREEE (reference sequence). The CDR3 length is 17 residues. CDR3 DNA sequence: TGTGCCAGCAGTGGCGGGACAGGGAACCTTCCTCCCTACGAGCAGTACTTC. It codes for CASSGGTGNLPPYEQYF.